A single sample is the source of the 3 T cell receptor beta chains below, sequenced in a study of glioma-infiltrating T cells. TCR alpha and beta CDR3 regions were amplified from RNA using iRepertoire nested multiplex PCR. TCRdb analysed the multiplex PCR reads with MiXCR anew, one entry per CDR3 protein. The table has about 140,000 distinct CDR3 sequences, approximately 40% seen once. Sequenced sample: glioma tissue, nonneoplastic brain tissue, or PBMCs (not recorded which). The receptors here all came from a human donor with low-grade glioma or glioblastoma, undergoing nonglioma brain surgery, or in good health (not recorded which).

For the CDR3, the DNA is TGTGCCAGCAGCCTCAGTCGCGTCGGGGAGCTGTTTTTT. Translating it yields CASSLSRVGELFF. This sequence joins TRBV6-1 and TRBJ2-2; D gene unclear. V gave up 6 bases and J gave up 7 bases, with 12 bases separating them. Germline V gene data show CDR1 as MNHNS and CDR2 as SASEGT. This CDR3 contains 13 residues.

The V gene is TRBV3-1, the J gene TRBJ1-2; D might be TRBD1 (5 bases). The CDR3 has 14 amino acids. V was clipped by 2 bases and J by 4 bases, with 11 bases between them. Germline V gene data show CDR1 as LGHDT and CDR2 as YNNKEL (reference sequence). CDR3 region: CASSQSDRSYGYTF. The CDR3, as DNA: TGTGCCAGCAGCCAAAGTGACAGATCCTATGGCTACACCTTC.

This clonotype was observed a few times. The V gene is TRBV7-2, the J gene TRBJ2-3; unclear D gene. The CDR3 consists of 14 residues. Germline V gives CDR1 SGHTA, CDR2 FQGNSA. The V gene lost 1 base and the J gene lost 0 bases, with 5 bases spanning the gap. CDR3 protein: CASSLGHSTDTQYF. DNA for the CDR3: TGTGCCAGCAGCTTAGGTCACAGCACAGATACGCAGTATTTT.